This is a list of T cell receptor beta chains from one sample in a study of beta chain features in type 1 diabetes. Clones were read by immunoSEQ multiplex PCR, and TCRdb kept only the in-frame ones, dropping some. The sample shows some 700,000 clones, over 10% of them seen only once. The sequenced sample consisted of naive CD4+ T cells from blood. These receptors originate from a young man with type 1 diabetes. The CDR3 runs from the conserved cysteine through the conserved F or W. The size of a clone is reported for some rows only, either as once, few or many, or as a class for expanded clones.

CDR3 protein: CASSPAEERRSYEQYF; clone size: -; V gene: TRBV28; CDR3 length: 16
CDR3 protein: CASSLAPGSSTDTQYF; clone size: -; V gene: TRBV7-9; CDR3 length: 16
CDR3 protein: CASSPGQGIDEQFF; clone size: -; V gene: TRBV6-4; CDR3 length: 14
CDR3 protein: CASSSRHDQAGQETQYF; clone size: few; V gene: TRBV4-1; CDR3 length: 17
CDR3 protein: CASSATSTGELFF; clone size: few; V gene: TRBV25-1; CDR3 length: 13
CDR3 protein: CASRTSGEYEQYF; clone size: once; V gene: TRBV2; CDR3 length: 13
CDR3 protein: CAWSGARQTSYYGYTF; clone size: few; V gene: TRBV30; CDR3 length: 16
CDR3 protein: CASSYSNAGVGYTF; clone size: -; V gene: TRBV6-5; CDR3 length: 14
CDR3 protein: CAWSGRPHRDRGRGTEAFF; clone size: few; V gene: TRBV30; CDR3 length: 19
CDR3 protein: CASSRGPPNTEAFF; clone size: -; V gene: TRBV19; CDR3 length: 14
CDR3 protein: CASSLYRPVHGYTF; clone size: few; V gene: TRBV7-2; CDR3 length: 14
CDR3 protein: CASSQERGTYQETQYF; clone size: many; V gene: TRBV14; CDR3 length: 16
CDR3 protein: CASSLDGQETQYF; clone size: few; V gene: TRBV5-4; CDR3 length: 13
CDR3 protein: CASSLASKRNYGYTF; clone size: -; V gene: TRBV28; CDR3 length: 15
CDR3 protein: CASSQESGIYEQYF; clone size: -; V gene: TRBV4-1; CDR3 length: 14
CDR3 protein: CASSPDRAGEKLFF; clone size: -; V gene: TRBV27; CDR3 length: 14
CDR3 protein: CASRFPPSEAFF; clone size: -; V gene: TRBV12-2; CDR3 length: 12
CDR3 protein: CAWRPGGSPLHF; clone size: -; V gene: TRBV30; CDR3 length: 12
CDR3 protein: CASSLDPGNTEAFF; clone size: -; V gene: TRBV11-3; CDR3 length: 14
CDR3 protein: CASSNGGGSYNEQFF; clone size: few; V gene: TRBV4-1; CDR3 length: 15
CDR3 protein: CASSLDRWRDGYTF; clone size: -; V gene: TRBV7-9; CDR3 length: 14
CDR3 protein: CASGPPVGPLHF; clone size: few; V gene: TRBV12-5; CDR3 length: 12
CDR3 protein: CASSSQGKETQYF; clone size: few; V gene: TRBV5-4; CDR3 length: 13
CDR3 protein: CASAPLRAGGYEQYF; clone size: -; V gene: TRBV28; CDR3 length: 15
CDR3 protein: CASGSYKDRGANEQFF; clone size: -; V gene: TRBV4-1; CDR3 length: 16
CDR3 protein: CASSKYTGLRGSYEQYF; clone size: few; V gene: TRBV21-1; CDR3 length: 17
CDR3 protein: CASSTGEYTGELFF; clone size: -; V gene: TRBV19; CDR3 length: 14
CDR3 protein: CASSQGYWTGNTIYF; clone size: -; V gene: TRBV4-1; CDR3 length: 15
CDR3 protein: CASSFPTARTDTQYF; clone size: few; V gene: TRBV5-4; CDR3 length: 15
CDR3 protein: CASSLGHPNYEQYF; clone size: -; V gene: TRBV27; CDR3 length: 14
CDR3 protein: CASSSTWGSSTDTQYF; clone size: -; V gene: TRBV11-3; CDR3 length: 16
CDR3 protein: CAISGSPNEKLFF; clone size: -; V gene: TRBV10-3; CDR3 length: 13
CDR3 protein: CASSELEVWAKNIQYF; clone size: -; V gene: TRBV2; CDR3 length: 16